This T cell receptor (beta chain) appears in the sequencing data of a study of shared clonotypes between healthy human individuals. The team ran DNA from unsorted PBMCs on ten immunoSEQ deep assay plates for sequencing. In the study's own analysis: ImmunoSEQ gave junction-only sequences without quality scores, so filtering differed. Using immunoSEQ multiplex PCR, the repertoire was profiled, and TCRdb retains in-frame clones only, with some absent. For V, J and clone size, that table is used; D and trimming come from the DNA. This sample carries about 450,000 clones, 70% to 85% of them seen once, and the ten largest clones take about 12%. Between the trimmed V and J ends, which lost 1 base and 7 bases, there was a span of 3 bases. Germline V gives CDR1 LNHDA, CDR2 SQIVND (reference sequence). CDR3 length: 11 amino acids. HIV-negative, healthy adults without recent acute infections or vaccinations were the donors. Unsorted samples relied on about 90 million PBMCs, which served as the source of genomic DNA.

This sequence joins TRBV19 and TRBJ2-3; D uncertain. Sequenced sample: PBMCs. This receptor was taken from a middle-aged woman in good health. Some clones in this sample may be carry-over from other donors' samples. The CDR3 is CASSIGYTQYF. The CDR3 DNA is TGTGCCAGTAGTATAGGGTATACGCAGTATTTT.